Listed here are 9 T cell receptor beta chains from one sample, sequenced in a study of T cells in Graves' hyperthyroidism and ophthalmopathy. TCR beta CDR3 sequences were amplified from RNA transcripts. First-round RT-PCR of the TCR CDR3 relied on the HTBI primer set. TCRdb passed the multiplex PCR reads through MiXCR, listing each CDR3 protein once. The sample has nearly 750,000 distinct CDR3 sequences; about a third are singletons. Sequenced input: blood. These receptors were obtained from a woman in her forties with Graves' hyperthyroidism.

This clonotype occurred many times. V is TRBV7-2 and J is TRBJ2-5; 11 bases agree with TRBD2. V was pared by 7 bases and J by 5 bases, with 6 bases of the junction left unmatched. This CDR3 is 14 amino acids long. CDR1 and CDR2 from the germline V gene are SGHTA and FQGNSA. The CDR3 loop is CASTLLAGAETQYF. In DNA, the CDR3 is TGTGCCAGCACACTACTAGCGGGGGCGGAGACCCAGTACTTC.

V is TRBV12-3 or TRBV12-4 and J is TRBJ1-6, with D possibly TRBD1 on 6 matching bases. V lost 8 bases and J lost 5, with 13 bases in between. CDR3 length: 14 residues. As DNA, the CDR3 is TGTGCCAGCGGGTCTACAGGGAATAATTCACCCCTCCACTTT. Protein product: CASGSTGNNSPLHF.

In regard to this clonotype: Being one base from a much bigger clone, this may be a read error. It is likely a read error, because the conserved phenylalanine at the end of the CDR3 is missing. V is TRBV12-3 or TRBV12-4 and J is TRBJ1-2; D is perhaps TRBD1 (6 bases). The CDR3 spans 14 residues. Trimming cost V 5 bases and J 3 bases, with 13 bases left between them. The CDR3 loop is CASSARGQDYGYTL. CDR3 bases: TGTGCCAGCAGTGCCAGGGGACAAGACTATGGCTACACCCTC.

In regard to this clonotype: The junction does not match germline at one end; this may be a read error. CDR3 sequence reads: CVSSYGRNTEAFF. The DNA for the CDR3 is TGTGTCAGCAGTTACGGTAGGAACACTGAAGCTTTCTTT. J is TRBJ1-1 and V is TRBV6-1, with D hard to call. Germline assignment: CDR1 MNHNS and CDR2 SASEGT. The CDR3 contains 13 residues.

For this clonotype: A read error is possible here, since a much larger clone lies one base away. The chain has TRBV19 and TRBJ2-7; D uncertain. The CDR3 runs 13 residues. Germline-derived CDR1 and CDR2 are LNHDA and SQIVND (reference sequence). Here the CDR3 reads CASSRAGPYEQCF. For the CDR3, the DNA is TGTGCCAGTAGTAGGGCAGGCCCCTACGAGCAGTGCTTC.

This clonotype turned up a few times. V gene TRBV5-5 combines with J gene TRBJ2-5; D unresolved. This CDR3 comprises 12 residues. Germline lookup yields CDR1 SGHKS and CDR2 YYEKEE (reference sequence). Deletions cut 0 bases from V and 9 bases from J, with 9 bases between. In DNA form, the CDR3 reads TGTGCCAGCAGCTTGGAAGGTCAGCCCCAGTACTTC. Translating gives CASSLEGQPQYF.

This clonotype was found a few times. This chain connects TRBV7-2 to TRBJ1-2; maybe TRBD1 (6 bases). Per germline, CDR1 SGHTA and CDR2 FQGNSA. The CDR3 runs 12 residues. V was trimmed by 2 bases and J by 8 bases, leaving 9 bases between them. The CDR3 is CASSLRGKGYTF. CDR3 DNA: TGTGCCAGCAGCTTAAGGGGGAAAGGCTACACCTTC.

V and J are TRBV5-6 and TRBJ1-5; 8 bases are a match to TRBD1. J was trimmed by 0 bases and V by 4 bases; bases with no gene match: 6. CDR3 length equals 16 residues. From germline, CDR1 is SGHDT and CDR2 YYEEEE. CDR3 DNA sequence: TGTGCCAGCAGCACTGACAGGGGCAATAGCAATCAGCCCCAGCATTTT. Amino acids: CASSTDRGNSNQPQHF.

The chain employs TRBV7-9 and TRBJ1-4; D might be TRBD1 (5 bases). Deletions cut 0 bases from V and 6 bases from J, with 14 bases between. The CDR3 sequence is 16 residues long. The germline gives CDR1 SEHNR, CDR2 FQNEAQ (reference sequence). CDR3 residues: CASSLARGGAHEKLFF. The DNA for the CDR3 is TGTGCCAGCAGCTTAGCCCGGGGGGGTGCGCATGAAAAACTGTTTTTT.